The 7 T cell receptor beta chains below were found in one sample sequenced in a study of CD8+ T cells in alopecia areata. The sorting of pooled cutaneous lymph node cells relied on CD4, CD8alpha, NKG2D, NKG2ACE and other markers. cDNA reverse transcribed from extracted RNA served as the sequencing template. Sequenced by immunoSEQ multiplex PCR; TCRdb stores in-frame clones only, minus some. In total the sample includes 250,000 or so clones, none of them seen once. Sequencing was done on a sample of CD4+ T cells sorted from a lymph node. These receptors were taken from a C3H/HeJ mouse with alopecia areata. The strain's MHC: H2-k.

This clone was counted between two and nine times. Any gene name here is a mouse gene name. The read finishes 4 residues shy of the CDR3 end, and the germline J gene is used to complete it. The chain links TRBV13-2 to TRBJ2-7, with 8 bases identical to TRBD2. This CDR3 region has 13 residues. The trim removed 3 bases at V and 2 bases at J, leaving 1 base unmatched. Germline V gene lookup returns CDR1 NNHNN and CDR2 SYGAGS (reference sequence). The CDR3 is CASGVGGAYEQYF. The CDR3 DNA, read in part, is TGTGCCAGCGGTGTTGGGGGGGCCTAT.

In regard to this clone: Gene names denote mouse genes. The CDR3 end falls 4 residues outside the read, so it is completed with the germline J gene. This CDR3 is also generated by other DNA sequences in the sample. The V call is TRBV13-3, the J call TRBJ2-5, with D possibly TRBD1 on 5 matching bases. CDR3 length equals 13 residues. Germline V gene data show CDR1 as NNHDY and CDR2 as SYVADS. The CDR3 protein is CASSDNRKDTQYF. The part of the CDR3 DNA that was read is TGTGCCAGCAGTGATAACAGGAAAGAC.

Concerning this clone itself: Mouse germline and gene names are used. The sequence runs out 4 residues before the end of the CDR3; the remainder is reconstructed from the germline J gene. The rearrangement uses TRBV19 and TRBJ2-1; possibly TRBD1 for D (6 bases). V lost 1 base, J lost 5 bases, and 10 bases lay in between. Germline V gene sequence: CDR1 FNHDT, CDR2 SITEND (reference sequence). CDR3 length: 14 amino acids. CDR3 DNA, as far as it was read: TGTGCCAGCAGTATATTGGGACAAAATGCT. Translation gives CASSILGQNA. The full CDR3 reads CASSILGQNAEQFF.

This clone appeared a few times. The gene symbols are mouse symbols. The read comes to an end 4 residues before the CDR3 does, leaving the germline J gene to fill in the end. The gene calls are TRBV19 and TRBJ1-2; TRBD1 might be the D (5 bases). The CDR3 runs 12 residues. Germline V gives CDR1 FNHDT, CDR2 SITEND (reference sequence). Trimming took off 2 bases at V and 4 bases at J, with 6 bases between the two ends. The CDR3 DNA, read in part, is TGTGCCAGCAGTATGCAGGGCTCC. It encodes CASSMQGS. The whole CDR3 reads CASSMQGSDYTF.

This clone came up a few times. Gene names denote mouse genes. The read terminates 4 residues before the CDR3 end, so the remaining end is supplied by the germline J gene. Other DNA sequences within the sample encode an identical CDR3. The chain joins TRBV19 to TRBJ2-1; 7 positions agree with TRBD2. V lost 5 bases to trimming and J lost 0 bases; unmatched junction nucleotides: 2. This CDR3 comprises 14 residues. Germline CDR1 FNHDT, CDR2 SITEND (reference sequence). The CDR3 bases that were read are TGTGCCAGCAGATACTGGGGTAACTATGCT. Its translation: CASRYWGNYA. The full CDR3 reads CASRYWGNYAEQFF.

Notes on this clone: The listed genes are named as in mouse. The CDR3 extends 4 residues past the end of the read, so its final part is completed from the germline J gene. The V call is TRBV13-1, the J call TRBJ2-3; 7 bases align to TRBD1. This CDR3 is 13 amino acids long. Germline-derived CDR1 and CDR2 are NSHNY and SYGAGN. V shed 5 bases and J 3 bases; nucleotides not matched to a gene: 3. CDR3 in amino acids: CASRPTGAETLYF. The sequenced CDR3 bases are TGTGCCAGCAGGCCGACAGGGGCAGAA.

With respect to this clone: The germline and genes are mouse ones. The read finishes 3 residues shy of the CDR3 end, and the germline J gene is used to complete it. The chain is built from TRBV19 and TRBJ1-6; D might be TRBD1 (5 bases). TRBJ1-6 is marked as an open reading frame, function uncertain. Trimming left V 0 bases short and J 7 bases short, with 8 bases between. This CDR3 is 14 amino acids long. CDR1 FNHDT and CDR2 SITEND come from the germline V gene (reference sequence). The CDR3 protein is CASSIVTANSPLYF. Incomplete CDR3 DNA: TGTGCCAGCAGTATAGTGACAGCAAATTCGCCC.